This TCR beta chain stems from a study of glioma-infiltrating T cells after dendritic cell vaccination. Findings and limits, study-wide: Complete blood and tumor specimen sets were limited to few patients.

Germline V CDR1 and CDR2: MGHDK, SYGVNS. Trimming took 0 bases from V and 5 from J, leaving 7 bases between them. CDR3 length equals 13 residues. In the case of this clone: Its antigen is as yet unknown.

Time point given: after dendritic cell vaccination, including at tumor progression/relapse. Produced via immunoSEQ multiplex PCR; TCRdb's table is partial and in-frame only. The sample records approximately 50,000 clones, about nine tenths being singletons. The source was blood, collected after dendritic cell vaccination. The V call is TRBV25-1, the J call TRBJ1-2; D is possibly TRBD1 (5 bases). The TCR comes from a human donor with glioblastoma. CDR3 DNA sequence: TGTGCCAGCAGTGAATATCCAGGGTATGGCTACACCTTC. Protein: CASSEYPGYGYTF.